These 21 T cell receptor beta chains were all obtained from the same sample, sequenced in a study of blood T cell repertoires in COVID-19. The protocol was immunoSEQ multiplex PCR, while the TCRdb copy is restricted to in-frame clones and leaves out a portion. The sample shows 150,000 to 200,000 clones, about 90% of them seen only once. The sample consisted of PBMCs or T cells enriched from blood (not recorded which). All receptors derive from a woman aged 45 to 65 who had recovered from COVID-19.

The chain is built from TRBV7-9 and TRBJ1-1; the match to TRBD1 covers 7 bases. The CDR3 loop spans 15 amino acids. V lost 4 bases, J lost 1 base, and 6 bases stayed unmatched. Germline V lookup: CDR1 SEHNR, CDR2 FQNEAQ (reference sequence). Here the CDR3 DNA reads TGTGCCAGCAGCTCTGACAGGGTTGCGAACACTGAAGCTTTCTTT. Its translation: CASSSDRVANTEAFF. Variable domain in full (rest from reference TRBV7-9 and TRBJ1-1): DTGVSQNPRHKITKRGQNVTFRCDPISEHNRLYWYRQTLGQGPEFLTYFQNEAQLEKSRLLSDRFSAERPKGSFSTLEIQRTEQGDSAMYLCASSSDRVANTEAFFGQGTRLTVV.

The chain carries TRBV29-1 and TRBJ1-5; weak D call: TRBD1 (5 bases). The CDR3 spans 13 residues. CDR1 and CDR2 (germline): SQVTM, ANQGSEA. Between the trimmed V and J ends, which lost 5 bases and 3 bases, there was a span of 11 bases. This CDR3 is CSVRGSVNQPQHF. The CDR3 region has the DNA TGCAGCGTTCGGGGGTCGGTCAATCAGCCCCAGCATTTT.

The J gene is TRBJ1-4, the V gene TRBV19; weak D call: TRBD1 (5 bases). The germline V gene encodes CDR1 LNHDA and CDR2 SQIVND (reference sequence). Trimming shortened V by 6 bases and J by 0 bases, and 11 bases separated the two germline ends. The CDR3 loop spans 15 amino acids. CDR3 bases: TGTGCCAGTAGGCCAGGGAGGTCAACTAATGAAAAACTGTTTTTT. Its protein product is CASRPGRSTNEKLFF.

The V and J genes are TRBV7-2 and TRBJ2-5, with D unresolved. The CDR3 runs to 14 residues. The germline V gene encodes CDR1 SGHTA and CDR2 FQGNSA. V lost 0 bases, J lost 3 bases, and 8 bases lay in between. The CDR3 coding sequence is TGTGCCAGCAGCTTAGCGTCTAGTAAAGAGACCCAGTACTTC. Residues: CASSLASSKETQYF.

CDR3 bases: TGTGCCAGCACCCCAGGGACAGGGGGTTTCTATGGCTACACCTTC. Translated: CASTPGTGGFYGYTF. The chain employs TRBV28 and TRBJ1-2; 11 nucleotides match TRBD1. In germline, CDR1 is MDHEN, CDR2 SYDVKM. V trimming: 7 bases; J trimming: 4 bases; junction bases outside the gene matches: 8. This CDR3 spans 15 amino acids.

The chain uses TRBV5-1 and TRBJ1-1, with D possibly TRBD1 on 6 matching bases. CDR1 SGHRS and CDR2 YFSETQ come from the germline V gene. Trimming shortened V by 0 bases and J by 0 bases, and 9 bases separated the two germline ends. CDR3 size: 15 residues. The CDR3 DNA follows: TGCGCCAGCAGCTTGGGGGACAACATGAACACTGAAGCTTTCTTT. This translates into CASSLGDNMNTEAFF.

The genes are TRBV6-5 and TRBJ1-3; D is uncertain. V was clipped by 4 bases and J by 0 bases, with 7 bases between them. This CDR3 has 14 residues. Germline V gene lookup returns CDR1 MNHEY and CDR2 SVGAGI. In DNA form, the CDR3 reads TGTGCCAGCAGTTCACAGTTCTCTGGAAACACCATATATTTT. Protein sequence: CASSSQFSGNTIYF.

This chain connects TRBV19 to TRBJ2-1; D is undetermined. Germline CDR1 and CDR2: LNHDA and SQIVND (reference sequence). Trimming cost V 3 bases and J 0 bases, with 9 bases left between them. The CDR3 runs to 15 residues. Here the CDR3 reads CASSIYLSSYNEQFF. CDR3 DNA: TGTGCCAGTAGTATTTACCTGAGCTCCTACAATGAGCAGTTCTTC.

This clone was seen a handful of times. V usage is TRBV7-2 and J usage is TRBJ1-3; TRBD1 matches at 8 bases. Germline loops: CDR1 SGHTA, CDR2 FQGNSA. J gave up 5 bases and V 1 base, and 7 bases lay outside the gene matches. The CDR3 has 16 residues. CDR3 region: CASSLGTGKSRNTIYF. The DNA of the CDR3 is TGTGCCAGCAGCTTAGGGACAGGGAAGAGCCGAAACACCATATATTTT.

The CDR3 region has the DNA TGTGCCAGCAGCTTAGCGCCAGGGAGGACTGAAGCTTTCTTT. Residues: CASSLAPGRTEAFF. The chain is built from TRBV7-8 and TRBJ1-1; possible D gene TRBD1, 5 bases. CDR3 length: 14 amino acids. CDR1 is SGHVS and CDR2 is FQNEAQ in the germline V gene. The germline V and J ends were trimmed by 0 bases and 5 bases, with 10 bases remaining between them.

CDR3 nucleotides: TGTGCCAGCAGCCCTAAGGGGGACGCCCTCCTCTATGGCTACACCTTC. This gives the protein CASSPKGDALLYGYTF. This chain links TRBV5-4 with TRBJ1-2; TRBD1 might be the D (6 bases). CDR1 is SGHNT, CDR2 YYREEE, per germline (reference sequence). V lost 4 bases and J 4 bases, leaving 20 bases between the germline ends. The CDR3 consists of 16 residues.

Only one count was recorded for this clone. V gene TRBV4-1 combines with J gene TRBJ1-1; D gene ambiguous. Trimming cost V 4 bases and J 0 bases, with 12 bases left between them. The CDR3 is 15 amino acids. The germline gives CDR1 MGHRA, CDR2 YSYEKL. The CDR3 region is CASSRMPGMNTEAFF. CDR3 DNA sequence: TGCGCCAGCAGCCGGATGCCGGGGATGAACACTGAAGCTTTCTTT.

This chain connects TRBV9 to TRBJ1-6, with unresolved D. The CDR3 consists of 13 residues. Germline V gives CDR1 SGDLS, CDR2 YYNGEE. V shed 0 bases and J shed 10 bases, with 8 bases lying between them. The CDR3 sequence is CASSVDGVSPLHF. DNA of the CDR3: TGTGCCAGCAGCGTAGACGGGGTGTCACCCCTCCACTTT.

The V call is TRBV6-5, the J call TRBJ2-7; TRBD2 is a possible D gene (6 bases). The V and J ends lost 6 bases and 0 bases respectively, with 12 bases between them. The germline V gene has CDR1 MNHEY and CDR2 SVGAGI. The CDR3 covers 14 residues. CDR3 nucleotides: TGTGCCAGCAGGCGGGACCCCAGCTCCTACGAGCAGTACTTC. As protein: CASRRDPSSYEQYF.

V is TRBV30 and J is TRBJ2-5; 9 bases fit TRBD1. The CDR3 contains 12 residues. Germline V gives CDR1 GTSNPN, CDR2 SVGIG (reference sequence). V lost 8 bases to trimming and J lost 5 bases; unmatched junction nucleotides: 6. CDR3 sequence: CAGQGLGETQYF. For the CDR3, the DNA is TGTGCCGGACAGGGGCTCGGGGAGACCCAGTACTTC.

This chain connects TRBV19 to TRBJ1-4, with TRBD1 as a possible D gene (5 bases). The CDR3 loop spans 17 amino acids. The V gene lost 7 bases and the J gene lost 1 base, with 19 bases spanning the gap. CDR1 LNHDA and CDR2 SQIVND come from the germline V gene (reference sequence). The CDR3 protein is CASTPFPAGVTNEKLFF. CDR3 in DNA: TGTGCCAGTACCCCCTTCCCTGCGGGGGTAACTAATGAAAAACTGTTTTTT. The whole variable domain, remainder taken from reference TRBV19 and TRBJ1-4, is DGGITQSPKYLFRKEGQNVTLSCEQNLNHDAMYWYRQDPGQGLRLIYYSQIVNDFQKGDIAEGYSVSREKKESFPLTVTSAQKNPTAFYLCASTPFPAGVTNEKLFFGSGTQLSVL.

The J gene is TRBJ2-1, the V gene TRBV27, with 11 nucleotides matching TRBD2. The trim removed 3 bases at V and 3 bases at J, leaving 10 bases unmatched. Germline CDR1 reads MNHEY; CDR2 reads SMNVEV (reference sequence). This CDR3 region has 18 residues. Here the CDR3 DNA reads TGTGCCAGCAGTTTGGCCCCCCCAACTAGCGGGGGCTACAATGAGCAGTTCTTC. This encodes CASSLAPPTSGGYNEQFF.

In this sample, this clone turned up once. The J gene is TRBJ2-3, the V gene TRBV3-1 (or the pseudogene TRBV3-2); D possibly corresponds to TRBD2 (7 bases). This CDR3 has 18 residues. From germline, CDR1 is LGHDT and CDR2 YNNKEL (reference sequence). Deletions cut 1 base from V and 2 bases from J, with 19 bases between. CDR3 DNA sequence: TGTGCCAGCAGCCAAGTGTGGTCTAGAGGGGGGGTCACAGATACGCAGTATTTT. It codes for CASSQVWSRGGVTDTQYF.

V gene TRBV28 combines with J gene TRBJ2-1; 7 bases align to TRBD1. The germline CDR1 and CDR2 sequences are MDHEN and SYDVKM. V was clipped by 6 bases and J by 14 bases; unmatched bases: 19. The CDR3 covers 15 residues. CDR3 in DNA: TGTGCCAGCAGCCTTTCTATGACAGGGACCCTTCCCGAGTTCTTC. This sequence encodes CASSLSMTGTLPEFF.

The chain links TRBV10-1 to TRBJ2-3; no clear D. CDR1 is WNHNN and CDR2 is SYGVQD in the germline V gene (reference sequence). This CDR3 contains 15 residues. V dropped 3 bases and J dropped 4 bases, with 14 bases sitting between them. CDR3 in DNA: TGCGCCAGCAGTGATTACGAGGCGAAGGCAGATACGCAGTATTTT. It translates to CASSDYEAKADTQYF.

The chain uses TRBV5-1 and TRBJ1-2, with TRBD1 matching over 7 bases. Germline V gives CDR1 SGHRS, CDR2 YFSETQ. V lost 3 bases and J lost 0; bases outside the gene matches: 2. The CDR3 contains 14 residues. CDR3: CASSSRGANYGYTF. CDR3 bases: TGCGCCAGCAGCTCCAGGGGGGCTAACTATGGCTACACCTTC.